One sample yielded the 32 T cell receptor beta chains listed below, sequenced in a study of blood T cell repertoires in COVID-19. Repertoires were generated with immunoSEQ multiplex PCR, while TCRdb's copy carries only in-frame clones and drops some. The data show about 260,000 clones, roughly 86% seen once. The sample comprised peripheral blood. Receptor source: a woman aged 45-65 years with acute or convalescent COVID-19.

The J gene is TRBJ2-3, the V gene TRBV24-1; no firm D call. This CDR3 has 13 amino acids. Trimming took off 5 bases at V and 11 bases at J, with 16 bases between the two ends. CDR1 is KGHDR, CDR2 SFDVKD, per germline. The CDR3 DNA sequence: TGTGCCACCAGTGTACAACCCCACAGTATGCAGTATTTT. Translating gives CATSVQPHSMQYF.

This chain uses TRBV24-1 with TRBJ2-3, with D tentatively TRBD1 (6 bases). Looked up from germline, CDR1 is KGHDR and CDR2 is SFDVKD. Trimming removed 9 bases from V and 2 bases from J, with 14 bases in between. This CDR3 is 14 amino acids long. In DNA form, the CDR3 reads TGTGCCACCCGCACAACAGGGAACACAGATACGCAGTATTTT. As protein: CATRTTGNTDTQYF.

The chain has TRBV6-5 and TRBJ1-1; no reliable D call. The CDR3 consists of 13 residues. Trimming removed 3 bases from V and 3 bases from J, with 8 bases in between. From germline, CDR1 is MNHEY and CDR2 SVGAGI. The CDR3 DNA sequence: TGTGCCAGCAGTTATCACGGGGACACTGAAGCTTTCTTT. Encoded protein: CASSYHGDTEAFF.

This clone has only one observation. This chain uses TRBV6-2 or TRBV6-3 with TRBJ2-7; 8 bases match TRBD1. This CDR3 region has 16 residues. V lost 1 base and J lost 3; bases outside the gene matches: 8. The V gene's germline CDR1 is MNHEY and CDR2 SVGEGT. The chain's CDR3 is CASSYLSGQGNYEQYF. The CDR3, as DNA: TGTGCCAGCAGTTACTTATCAGGACAGGGAAACTACGAGCAGTACTTC.

This chain joins TRBV6-2 or TRBV6-3 and TRBJ1-1, with TRBD1 matching over 7 bases. Germline V gives CDR1 MNHEY, CDR2 SVGEGT. CDR3 length: 15 amino acids. V was pared by 6 bases and J by 4 bases, with 11 bases of the junction left unmatched. CDR3 sequence reads: CASSPIDRVGTEAFF. DNA of the CDR3: TGTGCCAGCAGCCCCATCGACAGGGTGGGCACTGAAGCTTTCTTT.

This clone turned up a few times. V usage is TRBV13 and J usage is TRBJ1-5; 10 bases line up with TRBD1. Unmatched junction bases numbered 7, after V lost 2 bases and J lost 3 bases. The CDR3 length is 17 residues. Germline V gene lookup returns CDR1 PRHDT and CDR2 FYEKMQ (reference sequence). CDR3 coding DNA: TGTGCCAGCAGCTTAAGAGGGACAGGGGTCCCCAATCAGCCCCAGCATTTT. It yields the protein CASSLRGTGVPNQPQHF.

The CDR3: CATSSSGTKKPYEQYF. Written as DNA, the CDR3 is TGTGCCACCAGCTCCTCCGGGACTAAGAAACCCTACGAGCAGTACTTC. The J gene is TRBJ2-7, the V gene TRBV15, with 7 bases lining up with TRBD2. V lost 5 bases, J lost 2 bases, and 12 bases stayed unmatched. Germline V gene data show CDR1 as LNHNV and CDR2 as YYDKDF (reference sequence). There are 16 residues in the CDR3.

The V and J genes are TRBV24-1 and TRBJ1-2, with 8 bases matching TRBD1. This CDR3 spans 15 amino acids. Unmatched junction bases numbered 6, after V lost 4 bases and J lost 3 bases. Germline loops: CDR1 KGHDR, CDR2 SFDVKD. This CDR3 is CATSDPGQDDYGYTF. As DNA, the CDR3 is TGTGCCACCAGTGACCCGGGACAGGACGACTATGGCTACACCTTC.

This chain joins TRBV9 and TRBJ2-5; TRBD1 matches at 8 bases. V gave up 4 bases and J gave up 1 base; unmatched junction bases: 6. The CDR3 is made up of 15 amino acids. Germline values: CDR1 SGDLS, CDR2 YYNGEE. The CDR3 DNA reads TGTGCCAGCAGCCCCCGGGACAGGACCCAAGAGACCCAGTACTTC. As protein: CASSPRDRTQETQYF.

The rearrangement links TRBV7-2 to TRBJ1-1; 9 bases fit TRBD1. The germline gives CDR1 SGHTA, CDR2 FQGNSA. V was pared by 3 bases and J by 5 bases, with 4 bases of the junction left unmatched. This CDR3 region has 14 residues. CDR3 loop: CASSLGDRATEAFF. The CDR3 DNA is TGTGCCAGCAGCTTGGGGGACAGGGCAACTGAAGCTTTCTTT.

V usage is TRBV6-1 and J usage is TRBJ2-7; 7 nucleotides match TRBD1. Germline CDR1 and CDR2: MNHNS and SASEGT. This CDR3 is built from 16 residues. Trimming removed 4 bases from V and 0 bases from J; junction bases left unmatched: 9. The CDR3 bases are TGTGCCAGCAGTGCCCCCTCAGACAGGGTCTCCTACGAGCAGTACTTC. Its protein product is CASSAPSDRVSYEQYF.

V and J are TRBV28 and TRBJ2-1; 7 nucleotides align to TRBD2. Trimming removed 6 bases from V and 4 bases from J; junction bases left unmatched: 12. Germline V lookup: CDR1 MDHEN, CDR2 SYDVKM. This CDR3 is built from 16 residues. The CDR3 loop is CASRTSSGGRYNEQFF. CDR3 DNA: TGTGCCAGCAGGACGTCTAGCGGAGGGCGTTACAATGAGCAGTTCTTC.

The V call is TRBV28, the J call TRBJ1-2, with D maybe TRBD1 (6 bases). This CDR3 is built from 14 residues. The germline CDR1 and CDR2 sequences are MDHEN and SYDVKM. Trimming took 6 bases from V and 7 from J, leaving 18 bases between them. CDR3 amino acids: CASRYGQLSSGYTF. DNA of the CDR3: TGTGCCAGCAGGTACGGACAGCTGAGCTCTGGCTACACCTTC.

As concerns this clone: This sample includes further DNA sequences coding for the same CDR3. The J gene is TRBJ2-7, the V gene TRBV24-1, with 15 positions matching TRBD2. Germline CDR1 and CDR2: KGHDR and SFDVKD. This CDR3 comprises 16 residues. The V and J ends lost 1 base and 4 bases, in that order; junction bases with no gene match: 1. In nucleotides, the CDR3 is TGTGCCACCAGTGATTTAGGGACTAGCGGGAGGTACGAGCAGTACTTC. Encoded protein: CATSDLGTSGRYEQYF.

The V gene is TRBV7-9, the J gene TRBJ2-7; 14 bases match TRBD2. Losses at the gene ends were 2 bases for V and 6 bases for J; bases not matched to a gene: 15. The CDR3 is made up of 19 amino acids. CDR1 is SEHNR and CDR2 is FQNEAQ in the germline V gene (reference sequence). The CDR3 DNA sequence: TGTGCCAGCAGCTTAAATCTGGGGTGGGGGACTAGCGGGAGCACCGAGCAGTACTTC. Protein sequence: CASSLNLGWGTSGSTEQYF.

V usage is TRBV6-1 and J usage is TRBJ2-2, with TRBD2 matching 7 bases. Germline V CDR1 and CDR2: MNHNS, SASEGT. With 3 bases clipped from V and 0 bases from J, the junction kept 7 bases outside the gene matches. CDR3 length: 17 amino acids. In DNA form, the CDR3 reads TGTGCCAGCAGTGATCGGCGAGCGGGAACGAACACCGGGGAGCTGTTTTTT. This sequence encodes CASSDRRAGTNTGELFF.

This clone is a singleton in its sample. V gene TRBV30 combines with J gene TRBJ2-7; 8 nucleotides agree with TRBD1. Germline CDR1 reads GTSNPN; CDR2 reads SVGIG (reference sequence). CDR3 size: 12 residues. After removal of 4 bases from V and 4 bases from J, the junction contained 3 bases not matched to a gene. CDR3 amino acids: CAWTGGPYEQYF. The DNA of the CDR3 is TGTGCCTGGACAGGGGGCCCTTACGAGCAGTACTTC.

The CDR3 here is CASSPGTSGINEQFF. The CDR3 nucleotides read TGCGCCAGCAGCCCCGGGACTAGCGGGATCAATGAGCAGTTCTTC. The V call is TRBV5-1, the J call TRBJ2-1, with 13 bases that match TRBD2. The germline V gene encodes CDR1 SGHRS and CDR2 YFSETQ. The CDR3 has 15 residues. The V gene end was trimmed by 4 bases and the J gene end by 6 bases; junction bases not matched to a gene: 4.

The rearrangement joins TRBV7-2 to TRBJ2-1; tentatively, D is TRBD1 (5 bases). CDR1 is SGHTA, CDR2 FQGNSA, per germline. V was trimmed by 2 bases and J by 12 bases, leaving 8 bases between them. This CDR3 comprises 11 residues. CDR3 in DNA: TGTGCCAGCAGCTTACAGGGTGGGCAGTTCTTC. The encoded protein is CASSLQGGQFF.

The chain is built from TRBV27 and TRBJ2-7; 8 bases line up with TRBD1. The CDR3 consists of 15 residues. V lost 10 bases to trimming and J lost 1 base; unmatched junction nucleotides: 12. CDR1 and CDR2 (germline): MNHEY, SMNVEV (reference sequence). The CDR3 DNA sequence: TGTGCCACCAAGGAGGGCAGGGGGCGTTCCTACGAGCAGTACTTC. Its translation is CATKEGRGRSYEQYF.

The genes are TRBV9 and TRBJ2-2, with TRBD1 identical over 10 bases. Germline V gene lookup returns CDR1 SGDLS and CDR2 YYNGEE. The CDR3 spans 16 residues. V lost 4 bases and J lost 7; bases outside the gene matches: 10. The CDR3 DNA is TGTGCCAGCAGCTCCAGAGGACAGGGGGGTCACGGGGAGCTGTTTTTT. Its protein product is CASSSRGQGGHGELFF.

The V gene is TRBV24-1, the J gene TRBJ2-3; 7 nucleotides align to TRBD1. Germline trimming cut 3 bases from V and 2 bases from J; bases unmatched to any gene: 7. In germline, CDR1 is KGHDR, CDR2 SFDVKD. This CDR3 has 16 residues. CDR3 bases: TGTGCCACCAGTGATCGGGGACAGAAAGACACAGATACGCAGTATTTT. Translating gives CATSDRGQKDTDTQYF.

The chain employs TRBV12-3 or TRBV12-4 and TRBJ1-3; D gene ambiguous. The ends were cut back, 4 bases at V and 4 bases at J, with 8 bases in the middle. The length of the CDR3 is 13 residues. The CDR3: CASSYNSGNTIYF. In DNA form, the CDR3 reads TGTGCCAGCAGTTACAATTCGGGAAACACCATATATTTT.

The genes are TRBV11-3 and TRBJ1-1; D uncertain. Trimming stripped 0 bases from V and 1 base from J, with 9 bases between. Germline V gene sequence: CDR1 SGHNT, CDR2 YENEEA. The CDR3 is 15 amino acids. The CDR3 region is CASSLDPHPNTEAFF. The CDR3 bases are TGTGCCAGCAGCTTAGATCCACACCCGAACACTGAAGCTTTCTTT.

The chain is built from TRBV7-8 and TRBJ2-7, with 9 bases identical to TRBD2. Germline V gives CDR1 SGHVS, CDR2 FQNEAQ. The CDR3 extends over 17 amino acids. The ends lost 1 base at V and 0 bases at J; junction bases unmatched: 7. CDR3 coding DNA: TGTGCCAGCAGCTTAGTTTGGGCGGGAGGGAGCTCCTACGAGCAGTACTTC. It specifies CASSLVWAGGSSYEQYF.

The chain joins TRBV29-1 to TRBJ1-2; D is uncertain. CDR3 length equals 12 residues. Germline CDR1 and CDR2: SQVTM and ANQGSEA. The V end lost 3 bases, the J end lost 6 bases, and 11 bases lay between the germline ends. The CDR3 bases are TGCAGCGTTGATTCCGGGTCCGATGGCTACACCTTC. Translation: CSVDSGSDGYTF.

The genes are TRBV3-1 (or the pseudogene TRBV3-2) and TRBJ1-3; D not resolved. CDR3 length: 14 residues. CDR1 is LGHDT and CDR2 is YNNKEL in the germline V gene (reference sequence). V was cut by 2 bases and J by 0 bases, with 5 bases left in between. The CDR3 spells CASSQTSSGNTIYF. CDR3 nucleotide sequence: TGTGCCAGCAGCCAAACGAGCTCTGGAAACACCATATATTTT.

This chain links TRBV6-6 with TRBJ2-7; D call uncertain. Germline-derived CDR1 and CDR2 are MNHNY and SVGAGI (reference sequence). V was cut by 8 bases and J by 2 bases, with 10 bases left in between. The CDR3 consists of 12 residues. This CDR3 is CASGPSTYEQYF. The CDR3 DNA reads TGTGCCAGCGGGCCGTCAACCTACGAGCAGTACTTC.

CDR3 residues: CASSPGQAYLQETQYF. The CDR3 DNA reads TGTGCCAGCAGCCCGGGACAGGCATATCTCCAAGAGACCCAGTACTTC. The chain employs TRBV5-4 and TRBJ2-5, with 8 positions matching TRBD1. This CDR3 contains 16 residues. Trimming at V came to 4 bases and at J to 1 base, leaving 9 bases not matched to a gene. Germline V gives CDR1 SGHNT, CDR2 YYREEE (reference sequence).

This clone was detected only a few times. The J gene is TRBJ2-2, the V gene TRBV15; 9 nucleotides align to TRBD2. CDR3 size: 17 residues. After removal of 0 bases from V and 7 bases from J, the junction contained 9 bases not matched to a gene. CDR1 and CDR2 from the germline V gene are LNHNV and YYDKDF (reference sequence). The CDR3 DNA is TGTGCCACCAGCAGAGATAGGCCTAGCGGGACGGTCGGGGAGCTGTTTTTT. This translates into CATSRDRPSGTVGELFF.

V is TRBV28 and J is TRBJ1-5; D is unclear. The CDR3 sequence is 15 residues long. The germline V gene encodes CDR1 MDHEN and CDR2 SYDVKM. V lost 7 bases, J lost 0 bases, and 13 bases lay in between. DNA for the CDR3: TGTGCCAGCAACCGTCTCGTACATAGCAATCAGCCCCAGCATTTT. Encoded protein: CASNRLVHSNQPQHF.

V gene TRBV27 combines with J gene TRBJ2-7; 8 bases agree with TRBD1. V dropped 5 bases and J dropped 3; count of bases not matched to a gene: 6. Looked up from germline, CDR1 is MNHEY and CDR2 is SMNVEV (reference sequence). The CDR3 totals 14 residues. As DNA, the CDR3 is TGTGCCAGCAGTGGGGACAGGCTCCGCTACGAGCAGTACTTC. Its translation: CASSGDRLRYEQYF.